This is a list of T cell receptor beta chains from one sample in a study of T cell responses to AZD1222 COVID-19 vaccine. Using immunoSEQ multiplex PCR, the repertoire was profiled, and TCRdb retains in-frame clones only, with some absent. This table holds over 75,000 clones, about 92% found once. Sequences were derived from peripheral blood, sampled on day 0 of AZD1222 vaccination. These TCRs come from an adult in good health. The CDR3 runs from the conserved cysteine through the conserved F or W. The D gene is left open where the match is weak. Size is omitted from some rows. Given values are once, few, many or a class for expanded clones.

D	V	J	length	size	DNA	CDR3
TRBD1	TRBV2	TRBJ1-1	15	.	TGTGCCAGCAGCCCAAGACAGGGGTTGAGCACTGAAGCTTTCTTT	CASSPRQGLSTEAFF
.	TRBV3-1/TRBV3-2	TRBJ2-2	15	.	TGTGCCAGCAGGAGGAGTAGGCGGTACACCGGGGAGCTGTTTTTT	CASRRSRRYTGELFF
TRBD1	TRBV5-1	TRBJ2-2	14	.	TGCGCCAGCAGCTCCGGGACAGGGACCGGGGAGCTGTTTTTT	CASSSGTGTGELFF
.	TRBV10-3	TRBJ1-5	15	.	TGTGCCATCAGTGCCTCGGGGGACAGCAATCAGCCCCAGCATTTT	CAISASGDSNQPQHF
.	TRBV29-1	TRBJ2-1	15	once	TGCAGCGTAAATAGGGGCAGGAGCTCCTACAATGAGCAGTTCTTC	CSVNRGRSSYNEQFF
.	TRBV12-3/TRBV12-4	TRBJ2-1	12	.	TGTGCCAGCAGTTTATTAGAAAATGAGCAGTTCTTC	CASSLLENEQFF
TRBD1	TRBV28	TRBJ2-7	15	.	TGTGCCAGCAGTTCCTCCGCCGACAGGGTGAATGAGCAGTACTTC	CASSSSADRVNEQYF
TRBD1	TRBV19	TRBJ2-5	14	.	TGTGCCAGTAGTTCAGGACAGGGCTGGGAGACCCAGTACTTC	CASSSGQGWETQYF
TRBD1	TRBV28	TRBJ1-4	14	.	TGTGCCAGCAGTCTGGACAGGGGGCGTGAAAAACTGTTTTTT	CASSLDRGREKLFF
TRBD1	TRBV7-9	TRBJ1-2	15	.	TGTGCCAGCAGCCGCGGACAGGGGGTAGACTATGGCTACACCTTC	CASSRGQGVDYGYTF
.	TRBV5-1	TRBJ2-5	12	.	TGCGCCAGCAGCAGTTTAGGAGAGACCCAGTACTTC	CASSSLGETQYF
TRBD1	TRBV5-4	TRBJ2-2	16	.	TGTGCCAGCAGCTGGGGAACAGGGGCGAACACCGGGGAGCTGTTTTTT	CASSWGTGANTGELFF
.	TRBV10-2	TRBJ1-2	14	.	TGCGCCAGCAGTGAGTCCCCAGCTAACTATGGCTACACCTTC	CASSESPANYGYTF
TRBD1	TRBV11-2	TRBJ1-5	15	.	TGTGCCAGCAGCCAGGGGGGACAGAGTAATCAGCCCCAGCATTTT	CASSQGGQSNQPQHF
.	TRBV2	TRBJ1-6	17	.	TGTGCCAGCAGTGGGGTAGAGACAAGCTCCTATAATTCACCCCTCCACTTT	CASSGVETSSYNSPLHF
TRBD2	TRBV5-1	TRBJ2-2	14	.	TGCGCCAGCACTAGGGAGGGGAACACCGGGGAGCTGTTTTTT	CASTREGNTGELFF
.	TRBV19	TRBJ1-4	11	.	TGTGCCAGTAGTATATCAGAAAAACTGTTTTTT	CASSISEKLFF
.	TRBV28	TRBJ1-1	12	.	TGTGCCAGCAGTTTTTCGGTCACTGAAGCTTTCTTT	CASSFSVTEAFF
TRBD2	TRBV27	TRBJ2-1	16	.	TGTGCCAGCATCCAACTAGGCAGCGGGGGCTACAATGAGCAGTTCTTC	CASIQLGSGGYNEQFF
.	TRBV20-1	TRBJ2-3	15	.	TGCAGTGCTGGTGGTCGGGTGGGTGGGACAGATACGCAGTATTTT	CSAGGRVGGTDTQYF
.	TRBV6-2/TRBV6-3	TRBJ2-1	15	.	TGTGCCAGCAGTACTGCCCCAAGTTCCTACAATGAGCAGTTCTTC	CASSTAPSSYNEQFF
.	TRBV6-5	TRBJ2-3	15	.	TGTGCCAGCAGTTACTCGAAAGGCCGACAGAATACGCAGTATTTT	CASSYSKGRQNTQYF
.	TRBV19	TRBJ1-1	13	.	TGTGCCAGTAGTATGGACTGGGGCACTGAAGCTTTCTTT	CASSMDWGTEAFF